This T cell receptor (beta chain) is drawn from a study of OX40 agonist ivuxolimab in advanced cancers. Broader study findings: CD8+ T cells averaged more expanded clones than CD4+.

TCRdb's copy holds only in-frame clones and misses some; the assay was immunoSEQ multiplex PCR. The sample includes around 77,000 clones, roughly 89% of them seen just once. On this clone: The antigen is not known.

Blood specimens came from baseline, cycle 4 day 1, and cycle 7 day 1. This sample comprised CD4+ or CD8+ T cells sorted from blood, obtained in a trial of the OX40 agonist ivuxolimab. The clonotype was recovered from an adult with an advanced solid tumor such as melanoma, head and neck, liver or kidney cancer.

DNA of the CDR3: TGCGCCAGCAGTGAGTCGTCCAGGGACAGGGGTGAAAAACTGTTTTTT. Protein: CASSESSRDRGEKLFF. The J gene is TRBJ1-4, the V gene TRBV10-2; TRBD1 aligns across 10 bases. From germline, CDR1 is WSHSY and CDR2 SAAADI. Germline trimming cut 0 bases from V and 7 bases from J; bases unmatched to any gene: 5. The CDR3 totals 16 residues.